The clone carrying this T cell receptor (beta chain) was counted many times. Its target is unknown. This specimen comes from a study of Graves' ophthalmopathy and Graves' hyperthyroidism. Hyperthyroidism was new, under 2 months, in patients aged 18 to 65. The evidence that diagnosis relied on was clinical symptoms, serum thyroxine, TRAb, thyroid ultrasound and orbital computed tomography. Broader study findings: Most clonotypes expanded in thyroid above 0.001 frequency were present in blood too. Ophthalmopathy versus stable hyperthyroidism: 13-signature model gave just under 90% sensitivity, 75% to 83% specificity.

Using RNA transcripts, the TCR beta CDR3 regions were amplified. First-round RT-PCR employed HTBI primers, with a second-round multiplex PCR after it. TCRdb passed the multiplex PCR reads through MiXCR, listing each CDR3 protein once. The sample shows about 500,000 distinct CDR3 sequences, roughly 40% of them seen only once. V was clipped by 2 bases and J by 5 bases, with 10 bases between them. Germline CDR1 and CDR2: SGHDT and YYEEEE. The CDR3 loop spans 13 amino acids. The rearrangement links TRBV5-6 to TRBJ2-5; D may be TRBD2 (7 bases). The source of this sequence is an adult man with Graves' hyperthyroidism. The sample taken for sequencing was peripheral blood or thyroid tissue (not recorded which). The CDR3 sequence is CASSFRGAETQYF. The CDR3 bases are TGTGCCAGCAGCTTTCGGGGGGCTGAGACCCAGTACTTC.